This T cell receptor beta chain was documented in a study of blood T cells in healthy people across ages. Through a sample-barcoded 5' primer and a J-beta primer mix, a second PCR was run for roughly 6 to 12 cycles. Each CDR3 protein is one row after TCRdb ran MiXCR on the 5' RACE reads. The table shows around 900,000 distinct CDR3 sequences, with roughly 50% occurring only once. In this sample, this clonotype turned up once. The CDR3 consists of 14 residues. V lost 2 bases and J 0 bases, leaving 8 bases between the germline ends. The germline gives CDR1 SQVTM, CDR2 ANQGSEA. Sequenced sample: blood. This chain connects TRBV29-1 to TRBJ1-3; D gene unclear. This receptor was identified in a woman aged 55-75 years in good health. The DNA for the CDR3 is TGCAGCGTTGAAATGCCAAACTCTGGAAACACCATATATTTT. It codes for CSVEMPNSGNTIYF.